Listed here are 19 T cell receptor beta chains from one sample, sequenced in a study of cytomegalovirus exposure and HLA in healthy donors. This PCR relied on a set of 60 Vbeta primers and 13 Jbeta primers. Some clones are missing from TCRdb's copy, which holds only in-frame ones; the method was immunoSEQ multiplex PCR. Altogether 150,000 to 200,000 clones are present, about four fifths being singletons, with the ten largest covering roughly 5%. Material: PBMCs. All receptors come from a man aged 25-45 years in good health and CMV-seronegative.

The J gene is TRBJ2-7, the V gene TRBV5-1; D gene unclear. V was trimmed by 2 bases and J by 4 bases, leaving 16 bases between them. The germline V gene encodes CDR1 SGHRS and CDR2 YFSETQ. This CDR3 spans 15 amino acids. The DNA for the CDR3 is TGCGCCAGCAGCTTCAAAGAGGTCTCACTATACGAGCAGTACTTC. Translation: CASSFKEVSLYEQYF.

CDR3: CASTRQGPGNEKLFF. DNA of the CDR3: TGTGCCAGCACCCGACAGGGGCCAGGAAATGAAAAACTGTTTTTT. The chain uses TRBV2 and TRBJ1-4; TRBD1 aligns across 8 bases. The CDR3 is 15 amino acids. J lost 5 bases, V lost 7 bases, and 9 bases had no gene match. Germline assignment: CDR1 SNHLY and CDR2 FYNNEI.

The V and J genes are TRBV6-5 and TRBJ1-1, with 7 bases matching TRBD1. Per germline, CDR1 MNHEY and CDR2 SVGAGI. CDR3 length: 14 residues. V lost 7 bases and J lost 2; bases outside the gene matches: 7. In nucleotides, the CDR3 is TGTGCCAGCAAGTACAGGGGCTCAAACACTGAAGCTTTCTTT. This sequence encodes CASKYRGSNTEAFF.

As for this clone: One junction end does not reproduce the germline sequence, and a read error may be involved. The chain carries TRBV4-1 and TRBJ2-2; tentatively, D is TRBD1 (5 bases). Per germline, CDR1 MGHRA and CDR2 YSYEKL. CDR3 length: 14 amino acids. CDR3 in amino acids: CASSHPGNPGELFF. The CDR3 bases are TGCGCCAGCAGCCATCCAGGGAACCCCGGGGAGCTGTTTTTT.

The chain links TRBV5-4 to TRBJ1-1; no clear D gene. Trimming stripped 0 bases from V and 3 bases from J, with 12 bases between. Germline-derived CDR1 and CDR2 are SGHNT and YYREEE (reference sequence). The CDR3 length is 15 residues. The chain's CDR3 is CASSLGREGDTEAFF. CDR3 nucleotide sequence: TGTGCCAGCAGCTTGGGTCGGGAGGGAGACACTGAAGCTTTCTTT.

V usage is TRBV5-4 and J usage is TRBJ2-7, with D tentatively TRBD2 (5 bases). This CDR3 region has 13 residues. With 0 bases removed from V and 2 bases from J, the gap between germline ends came to 6 bases. Germline CDR1 is SGHNT and CDR2 is YYREEE (reference sequence). The CDR3 DNA sequence: TGTGCCAGCAGCTTGGCGAGGGCCTACGAGCAGTACTTC. This encodes CASSLARAYEQYF.

The genes are TRBV7-2 and TRBJ2-3; the D gene is possibly TRBD2 (6 bases). Trimming stripped 0 bases from V and 2 bases from J, with 15 bases between. The CDR3 length is 17 residues. CDR1 SGHTA and CDR2 FQGNSA come from the germline V gene. CDR3 coding DNA: TGTGCCAGCAGCTTAGCGAGGACTGGGGGACTCACAGATACGCAGTATTTT. Protein sequence: CASSLARTGGLTDTQYF.

The chain employs TRBV6-1 and TRBJ2-7, with 7 positions matching TRBD2. V lost 5 bases and J lost 1; bases outside the gene matches: 8. Germline V CDR1 and CDR2: MNHNS, SASEGT. The CDR3 totals 15 residues. The CDR3 DNA sequence: TGTGCCAGCAGTCCCGGGACTACAGCTTCCTACGAGCAGTACTTC. Translating it yields CASSPGTTASYEQYF.

This chain links TRBV19 with TRBJ2-2; D call uncertain. The germline V and J ends were trimmed by 10 bases and 5 bases, with 5 bases remaining between them. The CDR3 sequence is 10 residues long. The germline V gene encodes CDR1 LNHDA and CDR2 SQIVND (reference sequence). CDR3 amino acids: CATFTGELFF. CDR3 nucleotide sequence: TGTGCCACCTTTACCGGGGAGCTGTTTTTT.

The chain employs TRBV13 and TRBJ2-3, with a possible D match to TRBD1 (6 bases). Germline V gives CDR1 PRHDT, CDR2 FYEKMQ (reference sequence). V was clipped by 4 bases and J by 3 bases, with 8 bases between them. The CDR3 extends over 13 amino acids. CDR3 bases: TGTGCCAGCAGCTCCAGGGGAACAGATACGCAGTATTTT. Translating gives CASSSRGTDTQYF.

The chain is built from TRBV9 and TRBJ2-7; a weak D match, TRBD2 (7 bases). The V end lost 3 bases, the J end lost 3 bases, and 13 bases lay between the germline ends. The CDR3 totals 14 residues. Germline CDR1 reads SGDLS; CDR2 reads YYNGEE. The CDR3 here is CASSGEGHFYEQYF. The DNA for the CDR3 is TGTGCCAGCAGCGGGGAGGGACACTTCTACGAGCAGTACTTC.

This chain links TRBV28 with TRBJ1-2, with 8 bases fitting TRBD1. V gave up 3 bases and J gave up 4 bases; unmatched junction bases: 13. CDR3 length equals 17 residues. Germline V lookup: CDR1 MDHEN, CDR2 SYDVKM. The CDR3 is CASSLDATGATLYGYTF. In DNA form, the CDR3 reads TGTGCCAGCAGTTTGGACGCGACAGGGGCTACCCTCTATGGCTACACCTTC.

The V and J genes are TRBV27 and TRBJ1-1; D may be TRBD1 (5 bases). V was pared by 1 base and J by 2 bases, with 17 bases between. This CDR3 has 17 amino acids. CDR1 and CDR2 from the germline V gene are MNHEY and SMNVEV (reference sequence). The CDR3 loop reads CASSLWTAGRDNTEAFF. In DNA, the CDR3 is TGTGCCAGCAGTTTATGGACCGCAGGGCGGGACAACACTGAAGCTTTCTTT.

This clone turned up a few times. The chain carries TRBV14 and TRBJ2-3; 11 bases align to TRBD2. Germline CDR1 SGHDN, CDR2 FVKESK. The V segment lost 5 bases and the J segment 10 bases; nucleotides outside the gene matches: 2. CDR3 size: 12 residues. CDR3 residues: CASSVSGRAQYF. In DNA form, the CDR3 reads TGTGCCAGCAGCGTTAGCGGGAGGGCGCAGTATTTT.

The V call is TRBV5-1, the J call TRBJ2-3; TRBD1 might be the D (7 bases). The CDR3 spans 16 residues. V dropped 3 bases and J dropped 3 bases, with 17 bases sitting between them. In germline, CDR1 is SGHRS, CDR2 YFSETQ. CDR3 loop: CASSSTGDSRTDTQYF. The CDR3 bases are TGCGCCAGCAGCTCAACAGGGGACTCCCGGACAGATACGCAGTATTTT.

This clone turned up a few times. V gene TRBV4-3 combines with J gene TRBJ1-6; no firm D call. Germline lookup yields CDR1 LGHNA and CDR2 YSLEER. This CDR3 has 16 amino acids. Trimming pared 1 base from V and 7 bases from J, leaving 14 bases between. The CDR3 DNA is TGCGCCAGCAGCCAAGGTGTCCGGGTCTTAAATTCACCCCTCCACTTT. Its translation: CASSQGVRVLNSPLHF.

The chain joins TRBV7-9 to TRBJ2-2, with a tentative D call TRBD2 (7 bases). The CDR3 is 14 residues long. V lost 7 bases and J 6 bases, leaving 15 bases between the germline ends. Germline CDR1 and CDR2: SEHNR and FQNEAQ (reference sequence). This CDR3 is CASISRGAAGELFF. The CDR3, as DNA: TGTGCCAGCATCTCTCGGGGGGCTGCCGGGGAGCTGTTTTTT.

The CDR3 sequence: CAWSVAKGFYEQYF. In DNA form, the CDR3 reads TGTGCCTGGAGTGTAGCTAAGGGGTTCTACGAGCAGTACTTC. This sequence joins TRBV30 and TRBJ2-7; D possibly corresponds to TRBD1 (5 bases). V was cut by 0 bases and J by 3 bases, with 12 bases left in between. CDR1 is GTSNPN and CDR2 is SVGIG in the germline V gene (reference sequence). The CDR3 has 14 residues.

In its sample, this clone was seen many times. The chain uses TRBV4-3 and TRBJ2-3; 11 bases match TRBD2. Germline CDR1 is LGHNA and CDR2 is YSLEER. With V trimmed by 0 bases and J by 3 bases, 2 bases remained unmatched. This CDR3 region has 16 residues. The CDR3 here is CASSQDPSGGTDTQYF. The CDR3 DNA reads as TGCGCCAGCAGCCAAGATCCTAGCGGGGGGACAGATACGCAGTATTTT.